This TCR beta chain appears in the sequencing data of a study of long-term antiretroviral therapy in people with HIV. A single count supports this clone. The antigen remains unidentified. The CDR3 runs 14 residues. Germline V lookup: CDR1 MNHEY, CDR2 SMNVEV (reference sequence). Trimming took 5 bases from V and 3 from J; bases not matched to a gene: 6. Overall study results and limits: Transplant-donor-level diversity was not reached after ART, though diversity increased.

PBMC samples from each donor numbered at least one pre-ART and at least two post-ART. The libraries were made with immunoSEQ v3.0 at survey level. Generated by immunoSEQ multiplex PCR, the TCRdb table keeps only in-frame clones and is missing some. The repertoire holds over 15,000 clones, with around 79% as singletons. Sequenced here: unsorted PBMCs, sampled at the start of antiretroviral therapy, before treatment. This clonotype originated in a young man with HIV. The gene calls are TRBV27 and TRBJ2-7, with TRBD1 identical over 8 bases. In DNA, the CDR3 is TGTGCCAGCAGTCACGGACAGGGAGGCTACGAGCAGTACTTC. Its protein product is CASSHGQGGYEQYF.